This T cell receptor (beta chain) was profiled in a study of T cell responses to AZD1222 COVID-19 vaccine. Assay used: immunoSEQ multiplex PCR; TCRdb lists only in-frame clones, some missing. Here the sample spans 70,000 to 90,000 clones, about 78% being singletons. Overall study findings and caveats: Donors were largely white British and mainly female; clonal diversity was possibly underestimated. Only after the peak T cell response were repertoires sampled.

CDR1 is LNHNV, CDR2 YYDKDF, per germline (reference sequence). The V end was cut by 2 bases, the J end by 6 bases, with 19 bases between. This CDR3 comprises 16 residues. With respect to this clone: The target antigen is unknown.

Here the sequenced sample was peripheral blood, taken on day 0 of AZD1222 vaccination. The receptor was derived from an adult in good health. V and J are TRBV15 and TRBJ1-2, with D uncertain. The CDR3 spells CATSRPSGQLKDGYTF. In nucleotides, the CDR3 is TGTGCCACCAGCAGACCCTCAGGCCAACTGAAGGATGGCTACACCTTC.